These 29 T cell receptor beta chains came from one sample sequenced in a study of CD8 T cells in Susac syndrome. Random-hexamer reverse transcription was applied to about 0.45 to 1 ug RNA. TCRdb passed the immunoSEQ multiplex PCR reads through MiXCR, listing each CDR3 protein once. This table has 200,000 or so distinct CDR3 sequences, about 95% appearing once. The specimen sequenced was CD8+ T cells from PBMCs. The source of these receptors is a human donor with Susac syndrome.

The rearrangement joins TRBV19 to TRBJ2-2, with 14 bases matching TRBD2. Looked up from germline, CDR1 is LNHDA and CDR2 is SQIVND (reference sequence). The CDR3 has 18 residues. After removal of 3 bases from V and 4 bases from J, the junction contained 7 bases not matched to a gene. The CDR3 reads CASSMTSGGVVGTGELFF. Written as DNA, the CDR3 is TGTGCCAGTAGTATGACTAGCGGGGGGGTTGTTGGCACCGGGGAGCTGTTTTTT.

J is TRBJ2-5 and V is TRBV4-1; 9 nucleotides agree with TRBD1. CDR1 is MGHRA and CDR2 is YSYEKL in the germline V gene. The CDR3 runs 15 residues. V trimming: 4 bases; J trimming: 5 bases; junction bases outside the gene matches: 8. The CDR3 here is CASSPGTGYDETQYF. The DNA for the CDR3 is TGCGCCAGCAGCCCCGGGACAGGGTATGATGAGACCCAGTACTTC.

This clonotype was seen a single time. The rearrangement joins TRBV7-9 to TRBJ2-2; 10 bases line up with TRBD1. The V segment lost 3 bases and the J segment 5 bases; nucleotides outside the gene matches: 3. CDR1 and CDR2 from the germline V gene are SEHNR and FQNEAQ (reference sequence). CDR3 size: 15 residues. The DNA of the CDR3 is TGTGCCAGCAGCTTCAGGACAGGGGGGACCGGGGAGCTGTTTTTT. Residues: CASSFRTGGTGELFF.

The V call is TRBV4-1, the J call TRBJ2-1; D is ambiguous. V was clipped by 1 base and J by 5 bases, with 6 bases between them. Germline lookup yields CDR1 MGHRA and CDR2 YSYEKL. CDR3 length equals 13 residues. CDR3 in DNA: TGCGCCAGCAGCCAAGGTAGGGACAATGAGCAGTTCTTC. Its protein is CASSQGRDNEQFF.

The chain joins TRBV4-2 to TRBJ2-1; 8 positions match TRBD2. The germline CDR1 and CDR2 sequences are LGHNA and YNFKEQ. J lost 5 bases, V lost 4 bases, and 7 bases had no gene match. The CDR3 runs to 15 residues. The CDR3 DNA reads TGTGCCAGCAGCCTGAGGGTTAGCGGGAACAATGAGCAGTTCTTC. Its translation is CASSLRVSGNNEQFF.

This clonotype was recorded a few times. V gene TRBV19 combines with J gene TRBJ2-1; perhaps D is TRBD1 or TRBD2 (5 bases each). The CDR3 sequence is 13 residues long. Germline-derived CDR1 and CDR2 are LNHDA and SQIVND (reference sequence). Trimming removed 8 bases from V and 0 bases from J, with 8 bases in between. As DNA, the CDR3 is TGTGCCAGTCGGGGCCCCTCCTACAATGAGCAGTTCTTC. Its translation: CASRGPSYNEQFF.

The V and J genes are TRBV6-5 and TRBJ2-7, with D possibly being TRBD2 (5 bases). Trimming left V 5 bases short and J 7 bases short, with 12 bases between. The CDR3 contains 12 residues. Germline CDR1 reads MNHEY; CDR2 reads SVGAGI. For the CDR3, the DNA is TGTGCCAGCAGTCCCTCGCGCGGGGAGCAGTACTTC. Residues: CASSPSRGEQYF.

This rearrangement joins TRBV10-3 to TRBJ1-1; the D gene is possibly TRBD1 (5 bases). V was clipped by 7 bases and J by 1 base, with 13 bases between them. CDR1 is ENHRY, CDR2 SYGVKD, per germline. The CDR3 totals 14 residues. Written as DNA, the CDR3 is TGTGCCATCAACCGAGCAGGGCAGAACACTGAAGCTTTCTTT. Its translation: CAINRAGQNTEAFF.

This clonotype was counted a single time. The chain couples TRBV9 to TRBJ2-1; 9 bases fit TRBD1. The germline V gene encodes CDR1 SGDLS and CDR2 YYNGEE. V trimming: 0 bases; J trimming: 5 bases; junction bases outside the gene matches: 3. This CDR3 spans 15 amino acids. CDR3 amino acids: CASSVGTGVDNEQFF. The DNA for the CDR3 is TGTGCCAGCAGCGTAGGGACAGGGGTGGACAATGAGCAGTTCTTC.

This chain joins TRBV29-1 and TRBJ2-1; 9 nucleotides agree with TRBD2. CDR1 is SQVTM, CDR2 ANQGSEA, per germline. The CDR3 runs to 16 residues. The V segment lost 3 bases and the J segment 7 bases; nucleotides outside the gene matches: 13. CDR3 sequence: CSVEELPGLAQNEQFF. The CDR3, as DNA: TGCAGCGTTGAGGAACTTCCGGGACTAGCACAGAATGAGCAGTTCTTC.

V usage is TRBV10-3 and J usage is TRBJ2-7; 7 nucleotides align to TRBD1. CDR1 is ENHRY and CDR2 is SYGVKD in the germline V gene. Germline trimming cut 1 base from V and 2 bases from J; bases unmatched to any gene: 2. The CDR3 is 14 residues long. Here the CDR3 reads CAISELQGTYEQYF. In DNA form, the CDR3 reads TGTGCCATCAGTGAGTTACAGGGGACCTACGAGCAGTACTTC.

The rearrangement links TRBV20-1 to TRBJ2-7, with TRBD1 matching 9 bases. The J segment lost 2 bases and the V segment lost 7 bases, leaving 9 bases of the junction unmatched. Germline V gene lookup returns CDR1 DFQATT and CDR2 SNEGSKA (reference sequence). This CDR3 contains 14 residues. This chain's CDR3 is CSVPRDRVAYEQYF. For the CDR3, the DNA is TGCAGTGTCCCCCGGGACAGGGTAGCCTACGAGCAGTACTTC.

This clonotype was counted only a few times. V gene TRBV4-1 combines with J gene TRBJ2-7, with D possibly TRBD1 on 6 matching bases. The germline V gene encodes CDR1 MGHRA and CDR2 YSYEKL. The CDR3 length is 16 residues. V gave up 1 base and J gave up 5 bases, with 18 bases separating them. CDR3 sequence: CASSQAPTGHTNEQYF. The DNA for the CDR3 is TGCGCCAGCAGCCAAGCCCCGACAGGCCATACCAACGAGCAGTACTTC.

The chain links TRBV7-9 to TRBJ1-6; TRBD1 aligns across 11 bases. CDR1 SEHNR and CDR2 FQNEAQ come from the germline V gene (reference sequence). CDR3 length equals 15 residues. Trimming at V came to 5 bases and at J to 10 bases, leaving 7 bases not matched to a gene. CDR3 in amino acids: CASSAWTGGESPLHF. The DNA of the CDR3 is TGTGCCAGCAGCGCCTGGACAGGGGGCGAATCACCCCTCCACTTT.

The V call is TRBV27, the J call TRBJ1-5; D remains unclear. Germline V gene data show CDR1 as MNHEY and CDR2 as SMNVEV (reference sequence). This CDR3 has 14 amino acids. The germline V and J ends were trimmed by 6 bases and 4 bases, with 13 bases remaining between them. Here the CDR3 reads CASSQRTENQPQHF. In DNA form, the CDR3 reads TGTGCCAGCAGCCAGAGGACGGAGAATCAGCCCCAGCATTTT.

The chain recombines TRBV5-1 with TRBJ2-7; D may be TRBD1 (6 bases). The germline V and J ends were trimmed by 4 bases and 5 bases, with 13 bases remaining between them. There are 13 residues in the CDR3. The germline gives CDR1 SGHRS, CDR2 YFSETQ. CDR3 region: CASSISTGNEQYF. CDR3 DNA: TGCGCCAGCAGCATTAGCACAGGGAACGAGCAGTACTTC.

V is TRBV20-1 and J is TRBJ2-1; tentative D call: TRBD2 (7 bases). The CDR3 is made up of 12 amino acids. Trimming pared 5 bases from V and 9 bases from J, leaving 14 bases between. CDR1 is DFQATT, CDR2 SNEGSKA, per germline (reference sequence). The CDR3 DNA follows: TGCAGTGCTCTCCGGGGGGCGGCTGAGCAGTTCTTC. This translates into CSALRGAAEQFF.

The rearrangement links TRBV9 to TRBJ1-2; the D is unclear. This CDR3 contains 11 residues. Trimming removed 4 bases from V and 7 bases from J, with 8 bases in between. In germline, CDR1 is SGDLS, CDR2 YYNGEE. CDR3 nucleotide sequence: TGTGCCAGCAGCCCCCCACTTGGCTACACCTTC. Its protein is CASSPPLGYTF.

The chain couples TRBV27 to TRBJ2-7; a weak D match, TRBD2 (5 bases). The V end was cut by 6 bases, the J end by 9 bases, with 24 bases between. Germline values: CDR1 MNHEY, CDR2 SMNVEV (reference sequence). The length of the CDR3 is 15 residues. CDR3 DNA: TGTGCCAGCAGACCCCTAGAGGGCCTTTCAATCGGGCAGTACTTC. As protein: CASRPLEGLSIGQYF.

The chain recombines TRBV9 with TRBJ1-2; D is ambiguous. The germline V gene has CDR1 SGDLS and CDR2 YYNGEE. The CDR3 loop spans 16 amino acids. V shed 0 bases and J shed 1 base, with 13 bases lying between them. The CDR3 DNA reads as TGTGCCAGCAGCGTAGCTGGAGGAGGATTTAACTATGGCTACACCTTC. Translating it yields CASSVAGGGFNYGYTF.

In this sample, this clonotype turned up once. The gene calls are TRBV19 and TRBJ2-7; no definite D call. V lost 3 bases, J lost 1 base, and 13 bases lay in between. CDR1 is LNHDA, CDR2 SQIVND, per germline (reference sequence). The CDR3 is 15 residues long. CDR3 coding DNA: TGTGCCAGTAGTATTCGGATGGACGGATCCTACGAGCAGTACTTC. Translating gives CASSIRMDGSYEQYF.

The chain is built from TRBV7-9 and TRBJ2-3; 11 bases map to TRBD2. Germline CDR1 is SEHNR and CDR2 is FQNEAQ (reference sequence). This CDR3 region has 16 residues. V dropped 1 base and J dropped 6; count of bases not matched to a gene: 6. CDR3 loop: CASSLVLAGGSDTQYF. The CDR3 DNA is TGTGCCAGCAGCTTAGTCCTAGCGGGAGGTTCCGATACGCAGTATTTT.

The J gene is TRBJ1-2, the V gene TRBV11-2, with D possibly TRBD1 on 5 matching bases. Trimming cost V 3 bases and J 4 bases, with 12 bases left between them. CDR1 and CDR2 from the germline V gene are SGHAT and FQNNGV. The CDR3 has 14 amino acids. CDR3 loop: CASSLGGESYGYTF. The CDR3 coding sequence is TGTGCCAGCAGCTTGGGGGGGGAGAGCTATGGCTACACCTTC. The complete variable domain, with remaining parts taken from reference TRBV11-2 and TRBJ1-2, reads EAGVAQSPRYKIIEKRQSVAFWCNPISGHATLYWYQQILGQGPKLLIQFQNNGVVDDSQLPKDRFSAERLKGVDSTLKIQPAKLEDSAVYLCASSLGGESYGYTFGSGTRLTVV.

The CDR3 loop is CSVRPGQVGLMNTEAFF. DNA for the CDR3: TGCAGCGTCCGCCCGGGACAGGTGGGTCTTATGAACACTGAAGCTTTCTTT. The chain combines TRBV29-1 with TRBJ1-1; TRBD1 matches at 8 bases. J lost 0 bases, V lost 6 bases, and 15 bases had no gene match. The germline V gene has CDR1 SQVTM and CDR2 ANQGSEA. The CDR3 totals 17 residues.

The chain has TRBV20-1 and TRBJ2-5, with D possibly matching TRBD1 (5 bases). Germline assignment: CDR1 DFQATT and CDR2 SNEGSKA (reference sequence). V dropped 5 bases and J dropped 1 base, with 20 bases sitting between them. CDR3 size: 16 residues. CDR3 bases: TGCAGTGCTGAGTCGTTTCGACAGCTACCCCAAGAGACCCAGTACTTC. Translated: CSAESFRQLPQETQYF.

This chain links TRBV11-2 with TRBJ2-7; TRBD2 matches at 7 bases. CDR3 length: 15 amino acids. The V segment lost 3 bases and the J segment 6 bases; nucleotides outside the gene matches: 11. CDR1 is SGHAT and CDR2 is FQNNGV in the germline V gene. This CDR3 reads CASSFGREASTEQYF. CDR3 DNA sequence: TGTGCCAGCAGCTTTGGACGGGAGGCCTCAACCGAGCAGTACTTC.

The chain is built from TRBV3-1 and TRBJ2-6; 11 bases are a match to TRBD2. This CDR3 spans 21 amino acids. The V gene's germline CDR1 is LGHDT and CDR2 YNNKEL (reference sequence). With V trimmed by 1 base and J by 2 bases, 13 bases remained unmatched. In nucleotides, the CDR3 is TGTGCCAGCAGCCAAGTAGCCGTAGCGGGAGGGCCTCTTGCTGGGGCCAACGTCCTGACTTTC. Translated, it gives CASSQVAVAGGPLAGANVLTF.

V gene TRBV19 combines with J gene TRBJ1-1, with D unresolved. The CDR3 loop spans 11 amino acids. From germline, CDR1 is LNHDA and CDR2 SQIVND (reference sequence). Trimming pared 3 bases from V and 7 bases from J, leaving 6 bases between. The CDR3 DNA follows: TGTGCCAGTAGTATCGGGGTTGAAGCTTTCTTT. It codes for CASSIGVEAFF.

V is TRBV7-2 and J is TRBJ1-2; tentatively, D is TRBD1 (6 bases). The V end was cut by 5 bases, the J end by 4 bases, with 20 bases between. The CDR3 is made up of 16 amino acids. Germline V gene sequence: CDR1 SGHTA, CDR2 FQGNSA. CDR3 nucleotides: TGTGCCAGCAGCCCCCCCCGTTTAGGGGGTTTCTATGGCTACACCTTC. This gives the protein CASSPPRLGGFYGYTF.